This T cell receptor beta chain derives from a study of blood T cell repertoires in COVID-19. Turning to the study itself: The cDNA or gDNA used as material had been derived from T cells, B-cell-depleted T cells, or PBMCs.

In the original analysis: Estimated nucleated cell counts came from reference gene primer amplification. Here immunoSEQ multiplex PCR was the method, and the copy in TCRdb shows in-frame clones only, minus some. V, J and clone size derive from that table, while D and trimming were established from the DNA sequence. Counted here are some 240,000 clones, around 90% occurring once; the ten biggest clones make up around 2.3%. The germline V gene encodes CDR1 SGHTA and CDR2 FQGNSA. This CDR3 is built from 14 residues. The junction had 3 bases not matched to a gene; V was cut back by 4 bases and J by 1 base.

The sequenced sample consisted of peripheral blood. The source is a woman aged 55-75 years with COVID-19, enrolled during active disease. The chain is built from TRBV7-2 and TRBJ1-1; TRBD1 agrees at 7 bases. DNA for the CDR3: TGTGCCAGCAGCTGGGACAGAGAGAACACTGAAGCTTTCTTT. This encodes CASSWDRENTEAFF.